Listed below are T cell receptor beta chains from one sample, sequenced in a study of OX40 agonist ivuxolimab in advanced cancers. TCRdb keeps only in-frame clones here, not all; method: immunoSEQ multiplex PCR. Of tens of thousands of clones in the sample, approximately 90% were seen once. The material sequenced was CD4+ or CD8+ T cells sorted from blood, taken in a trial of the OX40 agonist ivuxolimab. The receptors stem from an adult with an advanced solid tumor such as melanoma, head and neck, liver or kidney cancer. CDR3s include the opening cysteine and the closing phenylalanine or tryptophan. D genes are given only for firm matches. For some rows the clone size is stated as once, few or many, or as a class when expanded; others skip it.

>NA|TRBD2|TRBJ2-7|TRBV7-9
CASSFGLAGAYEQYF
TGTGCCAGCAGCTTCGGACTAGCGGGGGCCTACGAGCAGTACTTC
>NA|TRBD2|TRBJ2-5|TRBV7-6
CASSLQTSGRQETQYF
TGTGCCAGCAGCTTACAGACTAGCGGGAGACAAGAGACCCAGTACTTC
>NA|NA|TRBJ1-1|TRBV18
CASSTGGIEAFF
TGTGCCAGCTCGACCGGCGGGATTGAAGCTTTCTTT
>NA|TRBD2|TRBJ2-3|TRBV5-1
CASSLGASGSTDTQYF
TGCGCCAGCAGCTTGGGGGCTAGCGGAAGCACAGATACGCAGTATTTT
>NA|TRBD2|TRBJ2-7|TRBV7-6
CASSLGLAGTYEQYF
TGTGCCAGCAGCTTGGGACTAGCGGGGACCTACGAGCAGTACTTC
>NA|NA|TRBJ1-1|TRBV19
CASSWTYNMNTEAFF
TGTGCCAGTAGTTGGACCTATAATATGAACACTGAAGCTTTCTTT
>NA|TRBD1|TRBJ1-5|TRBV5-6
CASSPGTAINQPQHF
TGTGCCAGCAGCCCCGGGACAGCTATAAATCAGCCCCAGCATTTT
>NA|TRBD1|TRBJ1-1|TRBV29-1
CSVRTGANTEAFF
TGCAGCGTTCGGACAGGGGCGAACACTGAAGCTTTCTTT
>once|TRBD1|TRBJ1-1|TRBV9
CASSVEVQGAGAFF
TGTGCCAGCAGCGTTGAGGTTCAGGGGGCGGGAGCTTTCTTT
>NA|TRBD2|TRBJ2-7|TRBV28
CASSSRLAGSYEQYF
TGTGCCAGCAGTTCCAGACTAGCGGGATCCTACGAGCAGTACTTC
>NA|TRBD2|TRBJ2-5|TRBV2
CASSDTSGETQYF
TGTGCCAGCAGTGATACTAGCGGAGAGACCCAGTACTTC
>NA|NA|TRBJ2-1|TRBV2
CASRAEHNEQFF
TGTGCCAGCCGGGCAGAACACAATGAGCAGTTCTTC
>NA|TRBD1|TRBJ2-7|TRBV5-1
CASSRSIHMGQGSYEQYF
TGCGCCAGCAGCAGATCAATACACATGGGACAGGGATCCTACGAGCAGTACTTC
>NA|NA|TRBJ2-3|TRBV27
CASRTDTQYF
TGTGCCAGCAGAACAGATACGCAGTATTTT
>NA|NA|TRBJ2-1|TRBV30
CAWSFTSWNEQFF
TGTGCCTGGAGTTTTACTAGCTGGAATGAGCAGTTCTTC
>NA|NA|TRBJ2-1|TRBV6-6
CASSPRTVYNEQFF
TGTGCCAGCAGTCCTAGGACAGTTTACAATGAGCAGTTCTTC
>NA|NA|TRBJ2-1|TRBV5-1
CASSSDGYNEQFF
TGCGCCAGCAGCTCCGACGGTTACAATGAGCAGTTCTTC
>NA|NA|TRBJ1-6|TRBV5-1
CASSLSYNSPLHF
TGCGCCAGCAGCCTGAGCTATAATTCACCCCTCCACTTT
>NA|TRBD2|TRBJ2-7|TRBV27
CASSLREGTHEQYF
TGTGCCAGCAGCCTAAGGGAGGGTACCCACGAGCAGTACTTC
>NA|NA|TRBJ2-3|TRBV7-3
CASSLTFGTDTQYF
TGTGCCAGCAGCTTAACTTTTGGTACAGATACGCAGTATTTT
>NA|NA|TRBJ2-1|TRBV28
CASSSPRDYNEQFF
TGTGCCAGCAGTTCACCGAGGGACTACAATGAGCAGTTCTTC
>NA|TRBD2|TRBJ2-7|TRBV6-5
CASSLTGTSGYEQYF
TGTGCCAGCAGTCTGACCGGGACTAGCGGCTACGAGCAGTACTTC
>NA|NA|TRBJ1-5|TRBV30
CAWSSNIGQPQHF
TGTGCCTGGAGTTCCAATATAGGTCAGCCCCAGCATTTT
>NA|NA|TRBJ1-2|TRBV9
CASSRGGAAPTNYGYTF
TGTGCCAGCAGCCGTGGGGGGGCGGCTCCTACTAACTATGGCTACACCTTC
>NA|TRBD2|TRBJ2-1|TRBV5-1
CASSPRTSGSEQFF
TGCGCCAGCAGCCCCCGGACTAGCGGGAGTGAGCAGTTCTTC
>few|NA|TRBJ1-1|TRBV6-1
CASSDSVLDTEAFF
TGTGCCAGCAGTGATTCAGTGTTGGACACTGAAGCTTTCTTT
>NA|NA|TRBJ2-7|TRBV5-1
CASGPRGSHEQYF
TGCGCCAGCGGCCCGAGGGGGTCCCACGAGCAGTACTTC
>NA|NA|TRBJ1-2|TRBV25-1
CASSARGYYGYTF
TGTGCCAGCAGTGCGCGTGGATACTATGGCTACACCTTC
>NA|NA|TRBJ2-7|TRBV18
CASSPLEGYEQYF
TGTGCCAGCTCACCCCTAGAGGGGTACGAGCAGTACTTC
>NA|TRBD2|TRBJ2-7|TRBV7-2
CASSFQLAGVREQYF
TGTGCCAGCAGCTTTCAATTAGCGGGAGTGAGGGAGCAGTACTTC
>NA|TRBD1|TRBJ2-2|TRBV14
CASSKRTGAGTGELFF
TGTGCCAGCAGCAAACGGACAGGGGCGGGGACCGGGGAGCTGTTTTTT
>NA|TRBD2|TRBJ2-7|TRBV7-8
CASSLGLSGRFGEQYF
TGTGCCAGCAGCTTAGGACTCAGCGGGAGATTCGGCGAGCAGTACTTC
>NA|NA|TRBJ2-3|TRBV5-1
CASSLGQSDTQYF
TGCGCCAGCAGCTTGGGACAGTCAGATACGCAGTATTTT
>NA|NA|TRBJ2-3|TRBV6-5
CASRSLGSTDTQYF
TGTGCCAGCAGGTCGCTAGGAAGCACAGATACGCAGTATTTT
>NA|NA|TRBJ1-2|TRBV28
CASSLSQSTNYGYTF
TGTGCCAGCAGTTTATCCCAATCCACTAACTATGGCTACACCTTC
>NA|NA|TRBJ2-5|TRBV7-2
CASSLTSAHGWNQETQYF
TGTGCCAGCAGCCTTACCTCCGCACACGGATGGAACCAAGAGACCCAGTACTTC
>NA|NA|TRBJ2-7|TRBV7-2
CASSLANYYEQYF
TGTGCCAGCAGCTTAGCCAATTACTACGAGCAGTACTTC
>NA|NA|TRBJ1-5|TRBV19
CASRPDGGGNQPQHF
TGTGCCAGTAGACCAGATGGGGGCGGCAATCAGCCCCAGCATTTT
>NA|NA|TRBJ2-7|TRBV2
CASSVLGAEQYF
TGTGCCAGCAGTGTTTTAGGCGCCGAGCAGTACTTC
>NA|TRBD2|TRBJ2-2|TRBV4-2
CASSQDTGRALNTGELFF
TGTGCCAGCAGCCAAGATACCGGGAGGGCCTTGAACACCGGGGAGCTGTTTTTT
>NA|NA|TRBJ2-3|TRBV4-2
CASSQEDDTQYF
TGTGCCAGCAGCCAAGAAGACGATACGCAGTATTTT